This paragraph reports one TCR beta chain. Its cognate antigen is unknown. This sample stems from a study of OX40 agonist ivuxolimab in advanced cancers. As for the study in general: Patients received ivuxolimab, an agonistic anti-OX40 (CD134) antibody. Partial responses occurred in three patients (one hepatocellular carcinoma, two cutaneous melanoma).

Study-wide results and caveats: CD8+ T cells showed, on average, more clonal expansion than CD4+ cells. The investigators did not determine what antigen specificity the expanded peripheral T cells had.

CDR3 size: 13 residues. With 11 bases clipped from V and 1 base from J, the junction kept 4 bases outside the gene matches. Germline V gene data show CDR1 as MDHEN and CDR2 as SYDVKM. The data were produced by immunoSEQ multiplex PCR, yet TCRdb's version contains in-frame clones alone and is incomplete. The sample holds 85,000 to 90,000 clones; roughly nine tenths are singletons and the top ten take roughly 1.1%. The sequences come from CD4+ or CD8+ T cells sorted from blood, collected in a trial of the OX40 agonist ivuxolimab. This chain joins TRBV28 and TRBJ2-2, with TRBD1 matching over 7 bases. The receptor's source is an adult with an advanced solid tumor such as melanoma, head and neck, liver or kidney cancer. The CDR3 DNA follows: TGTGCCGGGAGACAGGGGAACACCGGGGAGCTGTTTTTT. Protein product: CAGRQGNTGELFF.